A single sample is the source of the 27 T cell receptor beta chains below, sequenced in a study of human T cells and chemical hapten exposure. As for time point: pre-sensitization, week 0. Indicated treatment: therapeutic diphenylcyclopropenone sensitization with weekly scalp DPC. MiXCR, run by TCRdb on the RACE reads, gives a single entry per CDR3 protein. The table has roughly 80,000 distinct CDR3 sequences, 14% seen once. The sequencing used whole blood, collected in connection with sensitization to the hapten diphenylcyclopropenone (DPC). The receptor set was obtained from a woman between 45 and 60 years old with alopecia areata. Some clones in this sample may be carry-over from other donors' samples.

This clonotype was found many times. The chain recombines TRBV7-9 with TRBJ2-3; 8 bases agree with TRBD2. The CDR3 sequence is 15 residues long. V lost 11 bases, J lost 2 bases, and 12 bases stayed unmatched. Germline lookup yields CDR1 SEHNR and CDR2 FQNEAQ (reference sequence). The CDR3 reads CACRRRTSHTDTQYF. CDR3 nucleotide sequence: TGTGCCTGTCGACGGAGGACTAGCCACACAGATACGCAGTATTTT.

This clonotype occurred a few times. The CDR3 region has the DNA TGTGCCAGCAGCTTAGACGCCTTGGGAAGCACAGATACGCAGTATTTT. This gives the protein CASSLDALGSTDTQYF. The V and J genes are TRBV7-2 and TRBJ2-3; D is unclear. The CDR3 sequence is 16 residues long. The V gene's germline CDR1 is SGHTA and CDR2 FQGNSA. Deletions cut 1 base from V and 0 bases from J, with 11 bases between.

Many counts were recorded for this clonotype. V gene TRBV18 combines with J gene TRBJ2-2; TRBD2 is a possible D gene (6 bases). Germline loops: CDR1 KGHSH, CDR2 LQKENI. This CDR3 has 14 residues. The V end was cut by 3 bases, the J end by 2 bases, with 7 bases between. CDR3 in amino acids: CASSPGLNTGELFF. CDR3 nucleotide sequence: TGTGCCAGCTCACCGGGACTCAACACCGGGGAGCTGTTTTTT.

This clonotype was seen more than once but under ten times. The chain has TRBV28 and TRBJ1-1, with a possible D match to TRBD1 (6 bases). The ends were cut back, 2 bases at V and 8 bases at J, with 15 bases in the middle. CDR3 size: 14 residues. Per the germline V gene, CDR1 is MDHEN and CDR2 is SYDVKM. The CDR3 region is CASSLAIGGAEAFF. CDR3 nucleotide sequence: TGTGCCAGCAGTTTAGCCATCGGGGGCGCGGAAGCTTTCTTT.

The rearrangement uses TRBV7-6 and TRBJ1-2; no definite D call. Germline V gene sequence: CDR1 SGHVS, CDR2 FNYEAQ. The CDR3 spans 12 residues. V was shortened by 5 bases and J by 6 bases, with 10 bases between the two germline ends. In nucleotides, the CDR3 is TGTGCCAGCAGCAACCCACCGGATGGCTACACCTTC. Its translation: CASSNPPDGYTF.

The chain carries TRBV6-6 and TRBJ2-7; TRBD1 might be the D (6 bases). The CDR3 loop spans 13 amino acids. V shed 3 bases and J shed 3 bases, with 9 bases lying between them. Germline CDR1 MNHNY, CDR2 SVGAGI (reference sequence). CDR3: CASSYYRDYEQYF. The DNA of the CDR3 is TGTGCCAGCAGTTATTACAGGGACTACGAGCAGTACTTC.

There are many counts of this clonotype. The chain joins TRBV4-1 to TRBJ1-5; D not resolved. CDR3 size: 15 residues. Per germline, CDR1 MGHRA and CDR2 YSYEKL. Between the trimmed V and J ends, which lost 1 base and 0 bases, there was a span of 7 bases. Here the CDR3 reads CASSQGETSNQPQHF. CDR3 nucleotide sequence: TGCGCCAGCAGCCAAGGCGAGACTAGCAATCAGCCCCAGCATTTT.

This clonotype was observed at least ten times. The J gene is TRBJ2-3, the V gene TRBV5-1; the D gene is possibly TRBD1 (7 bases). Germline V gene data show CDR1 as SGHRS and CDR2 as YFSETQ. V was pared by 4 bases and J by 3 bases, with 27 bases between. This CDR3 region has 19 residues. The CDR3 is CASSGKTGYEAGNTDTQYF. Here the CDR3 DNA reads TGCGCCAGCAGCGGAAAGACAGGGTATGAGGCGGGGAATACAGATACGCAGTATTTT.

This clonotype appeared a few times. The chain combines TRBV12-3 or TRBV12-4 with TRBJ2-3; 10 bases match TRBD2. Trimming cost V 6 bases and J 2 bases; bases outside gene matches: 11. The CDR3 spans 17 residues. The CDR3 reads CASRGPGLATSTDTQYF. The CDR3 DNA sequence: TGTGCCAGCAGGGGACCGGGACTAGCGACTTCCACAGATACGCAGTATTTT.

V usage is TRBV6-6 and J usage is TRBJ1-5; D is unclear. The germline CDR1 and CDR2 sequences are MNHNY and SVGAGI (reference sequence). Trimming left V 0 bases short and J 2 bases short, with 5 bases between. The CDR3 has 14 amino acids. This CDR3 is CASSYSGGNQPQHF. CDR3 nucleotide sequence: TGTGCCAGCAGTTACTCTGGGGGCAATCAGCCCCAGCATTTT.

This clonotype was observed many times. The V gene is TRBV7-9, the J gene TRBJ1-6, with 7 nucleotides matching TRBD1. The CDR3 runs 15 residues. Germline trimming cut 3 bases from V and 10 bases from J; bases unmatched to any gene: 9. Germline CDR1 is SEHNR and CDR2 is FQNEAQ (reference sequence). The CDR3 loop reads CASSFVDRASSPLHF. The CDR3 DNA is TGTGCCAGCAGCTTTGTAGACAGGGCATCCTCACCCCTCCACTTT.

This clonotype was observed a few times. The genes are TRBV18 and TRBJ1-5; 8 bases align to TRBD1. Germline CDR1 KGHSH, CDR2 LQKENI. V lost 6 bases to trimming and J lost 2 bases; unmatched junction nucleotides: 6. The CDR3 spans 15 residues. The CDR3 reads CASSRTGSGNQPQHF. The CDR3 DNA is TGTGCCAGCTCCAGGACAGGGTCGGGCAATCAGCCCCAGCATTTT.

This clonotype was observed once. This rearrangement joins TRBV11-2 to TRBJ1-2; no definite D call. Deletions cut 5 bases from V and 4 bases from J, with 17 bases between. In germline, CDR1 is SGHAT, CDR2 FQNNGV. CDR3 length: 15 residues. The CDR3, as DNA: TGTGCCAGCAGCCACCGGGTCTCAAGGGCCTATGGCTACACCTTC. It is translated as CASSHRVSRAYGYTF.

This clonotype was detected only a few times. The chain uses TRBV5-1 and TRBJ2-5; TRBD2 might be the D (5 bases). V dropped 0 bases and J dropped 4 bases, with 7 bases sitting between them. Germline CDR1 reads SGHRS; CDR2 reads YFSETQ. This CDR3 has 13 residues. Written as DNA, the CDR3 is TGCGCCAGCAGCTTGGTGGCGGGAGAGACCCAGTACTTC. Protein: CASSLVAGETQYF.

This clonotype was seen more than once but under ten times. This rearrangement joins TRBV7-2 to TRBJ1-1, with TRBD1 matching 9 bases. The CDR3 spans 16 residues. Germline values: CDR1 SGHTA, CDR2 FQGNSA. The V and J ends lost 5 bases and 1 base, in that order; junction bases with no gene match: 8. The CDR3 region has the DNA TGTGCCAGCAGCCCCAGAGGGACAGGGACGAACACTGAAGCTTTCTTT. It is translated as CASSPRGTGTNTEAFF. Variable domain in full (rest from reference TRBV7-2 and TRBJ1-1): GAGVSQSPSNKVTEKGKDVELRCDPISGHTALYWYRQSLGQGLEFLIYFQGNSAPDKSGLPSDRFSAERTGGSVSTLTIQRTQQEDSAVYLCASSPRGTGTNTEAFFGQGTRLTVV.

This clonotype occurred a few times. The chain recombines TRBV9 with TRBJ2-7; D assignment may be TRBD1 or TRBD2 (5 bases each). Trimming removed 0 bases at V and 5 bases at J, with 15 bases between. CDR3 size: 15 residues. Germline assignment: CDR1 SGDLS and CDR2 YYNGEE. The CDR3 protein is CASSVGDPIHHEQYF. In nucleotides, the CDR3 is TGTGCCAGCAGCGTAGGGGACCCGATTCACCACGAGCAGTACTTC.

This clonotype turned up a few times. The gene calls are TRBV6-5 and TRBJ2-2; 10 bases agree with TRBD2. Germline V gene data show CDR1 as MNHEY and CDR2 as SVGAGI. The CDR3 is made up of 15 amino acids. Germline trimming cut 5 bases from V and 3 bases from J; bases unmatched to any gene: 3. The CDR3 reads CASSLAGDDTGELFF. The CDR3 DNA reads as TGTGCCAGCAGTCTAGCGGGAGACGACACCGGGGAGCTGTTTTTT.

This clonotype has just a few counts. This CDR3 is CASSFNLNTEAFF. The DNA for the CDR3 is TGTGCCAGCAGCTTCAACTTGAACACTGAAGCTTTCTTT. The chain is built from TRBV11-2 and TRBJ1-1, with no clear D. Between the trimmed V and J ends, which lost 3 bases and 0 bases, there was a span of 5 bases. CDR1 SGHAT and CDR2 FQNNGV come from the germline V gene. There are 13 residues in the CDR3.

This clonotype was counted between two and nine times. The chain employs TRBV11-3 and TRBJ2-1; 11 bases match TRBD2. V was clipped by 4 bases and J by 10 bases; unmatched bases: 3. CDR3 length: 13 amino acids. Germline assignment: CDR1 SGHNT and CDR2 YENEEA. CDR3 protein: CASSSGLADEQFF. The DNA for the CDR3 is TGTGCCAGCAGCTCGGGACTAGCGGACGAGCAGTTCTTC.

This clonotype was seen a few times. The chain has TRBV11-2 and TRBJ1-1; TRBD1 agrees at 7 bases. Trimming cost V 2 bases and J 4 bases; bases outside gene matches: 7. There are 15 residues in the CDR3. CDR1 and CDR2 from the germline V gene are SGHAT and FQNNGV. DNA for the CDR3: TGTGCCAGCAGCTTAAGGGCGGGACAGTTCACTGAAGCTTTCTTT. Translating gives CASSLRAGQFTEAFF.

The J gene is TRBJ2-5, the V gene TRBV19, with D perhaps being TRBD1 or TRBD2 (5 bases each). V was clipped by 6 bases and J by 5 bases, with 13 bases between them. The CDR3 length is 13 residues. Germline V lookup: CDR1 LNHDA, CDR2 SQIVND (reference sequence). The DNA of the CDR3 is TGTGCCAGTAGGAACAAGGGGACGGAGACCCAGTACTTC. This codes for CASRNKGTETQYF.

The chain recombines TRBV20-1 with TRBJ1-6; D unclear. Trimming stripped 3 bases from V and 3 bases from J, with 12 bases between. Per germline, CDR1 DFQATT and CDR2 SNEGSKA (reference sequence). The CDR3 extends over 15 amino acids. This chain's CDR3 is CSARNRLLYNSPLHF. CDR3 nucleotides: TGCAGTGCTAGGAATAGGTTACTCTATAATTCACCCCTCCACTTT.

CDR3: CANSAGLNTEAFF. The CDR3 DNA reads as TGTGCCAACTCGGCGGGGTTGAACACTGAAGCTTTCTTT. The chain joins TRBV18 to TRBJ1-1, with unresolved D. V gave up 10 bases and J gave up 0 bases, with 12 bases separating them. The CDR3 spans 13 residues. In germline, CDR1 is KGHSH, CDR2 LQKENI.

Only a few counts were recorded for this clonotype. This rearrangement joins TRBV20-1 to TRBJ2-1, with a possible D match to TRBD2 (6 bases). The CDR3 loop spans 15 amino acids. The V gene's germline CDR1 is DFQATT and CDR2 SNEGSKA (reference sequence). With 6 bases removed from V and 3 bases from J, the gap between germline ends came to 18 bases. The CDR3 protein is CSAPLLAAIYNEQFF. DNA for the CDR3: TGCAGTGCCCCCTTACTAGCAGCGATCTACAATGAGCAGTTCTTC.

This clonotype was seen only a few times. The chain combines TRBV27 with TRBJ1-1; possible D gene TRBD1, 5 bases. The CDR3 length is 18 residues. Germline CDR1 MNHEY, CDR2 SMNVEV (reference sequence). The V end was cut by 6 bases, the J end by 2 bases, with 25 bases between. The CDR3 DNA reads TGTGCCAGCAGGCAAACGGCAGGGTACTGGGGGGTTAACACTGAAGCTTTCTTT. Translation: CASRQTAGYWGVNTEAFF.

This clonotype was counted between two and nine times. DNA of the CDR3: TGTGCCAGCAGTCTCCTTAGCGGGATTATTGATGAGCAGTTCTTC. This gives the protein CASSLLSGIIDEQFF. The V call is TRBV11-2, the J call TRBJ2-1; 8 bases line up with TRBD2. Per the germline V gene, CDR1 is SGHAT and CDR2 is FQNNGV. The CDR3 spans 15 residues. V was clipped by 6 bases and J by 8 bases; unmatched bases: 12. The complete variable domain, with remaining parts taken from reference TRBV11-2 and TRBJ2-1, reads EAGVAQSPRYKIIEKRQSVAFWCNPISGHATLYWYQQILGQGPKLLIQFQNNGVVDDSQLPKDRFSAERLKGVDSTLKIQPAKLEDSAVYLCASSLLSGIIDEQFFGPGTRLTVL.

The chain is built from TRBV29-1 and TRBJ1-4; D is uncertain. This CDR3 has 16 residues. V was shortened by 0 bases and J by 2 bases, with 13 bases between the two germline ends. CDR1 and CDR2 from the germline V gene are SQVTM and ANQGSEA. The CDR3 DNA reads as TGCAGCGTTGAAGATTCGAGCGGACCGACTAATGAAAAACTGTTTTTT. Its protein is CSVEDSSGPTNEKLFF.